The clone carrying this T cell receptor beta chain came up a few times. What it binds is not known. Trimming stripped 3 bases from V and 0 bases from J, with 12 bases between. The length of the CDR3 is 16 residues. The entry originates in a study of T cells in Graves' hyperthyroidism and ophthalmopathy. Overall study findings and caveats: Most thyroid-expanded clonotypes above 0.001 were also found in blood.

Template material for amplifying TCR beta CDR3 regions consisted of RNA transcripts. With the HTBI primer set, the TCR CDR3 went through a first round of RT-PCR. MiXCR, run by TCRdb on the multiplex PCR reads, gives a single entry per CDR3 protein. The sample yields hundreds of thousands of distinct CDR3 sequences, about 20% seen once. Sequencing was carried out using blood. The receptor was isolated from a woman between 65 and 79 years old with Graves' ophthalmopathy. V and J are TRBV12-3 or TRBV12-4 and TRBJ2-1; D may be TRBD2 (6 bases). The CDR3 DNA follows: TGTGCCAGCAGTTTGGTAGCGGCGATCTCCTACAATGAGCAGTTCTTC. Translation: CASSLVAAISYNEQFF.